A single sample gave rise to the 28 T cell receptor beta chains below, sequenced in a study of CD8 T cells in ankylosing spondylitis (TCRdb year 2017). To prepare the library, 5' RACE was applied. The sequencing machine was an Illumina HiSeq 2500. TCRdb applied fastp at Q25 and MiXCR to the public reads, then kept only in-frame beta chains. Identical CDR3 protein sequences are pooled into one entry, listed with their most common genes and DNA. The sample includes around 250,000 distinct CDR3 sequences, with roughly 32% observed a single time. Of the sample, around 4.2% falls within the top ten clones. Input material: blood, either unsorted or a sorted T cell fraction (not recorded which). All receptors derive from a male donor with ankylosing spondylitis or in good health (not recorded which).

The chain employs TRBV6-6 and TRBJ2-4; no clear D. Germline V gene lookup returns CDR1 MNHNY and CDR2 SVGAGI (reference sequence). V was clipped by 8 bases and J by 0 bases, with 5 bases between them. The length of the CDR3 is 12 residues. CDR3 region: CASRKAKNIQYF. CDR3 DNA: TGTGCCAGCCGAAAAGCCAAAAACATTCAGTACTTC.

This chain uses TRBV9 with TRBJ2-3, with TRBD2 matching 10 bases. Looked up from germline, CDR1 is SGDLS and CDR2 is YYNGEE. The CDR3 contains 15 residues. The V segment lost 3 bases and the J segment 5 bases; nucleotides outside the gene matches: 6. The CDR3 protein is CASSASGGGGDTQYF. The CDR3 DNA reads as TGTGCCAGCAGCGCTAGCGGGGGCGGGGGAGATACGCAGTATTTT.

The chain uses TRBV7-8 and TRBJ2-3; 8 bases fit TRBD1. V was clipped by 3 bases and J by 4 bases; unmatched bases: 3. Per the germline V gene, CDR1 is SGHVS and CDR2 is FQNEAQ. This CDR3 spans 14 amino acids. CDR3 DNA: TGTGCCAGCAGCTTCGACAGGGGATCAGATACGCAGTATTTT. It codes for CASSFDRGSDTQYF.

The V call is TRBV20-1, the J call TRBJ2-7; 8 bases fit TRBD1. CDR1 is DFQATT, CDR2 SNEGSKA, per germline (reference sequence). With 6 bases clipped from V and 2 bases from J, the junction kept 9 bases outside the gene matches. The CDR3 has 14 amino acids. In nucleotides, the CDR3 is TGCAGTGCAGACGAGGGGGACAGGACCTACGAGCAGTACTTC. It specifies CSADEGDRTYEQYF.

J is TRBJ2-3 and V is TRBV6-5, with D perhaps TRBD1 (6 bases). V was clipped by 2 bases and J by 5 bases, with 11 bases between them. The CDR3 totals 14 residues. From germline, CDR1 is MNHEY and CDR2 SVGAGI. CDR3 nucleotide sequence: TGTGCCAGCAGTTACCGGCAGGGGAAAGATACGCAGTATTTT. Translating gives CASSYRQGKDTQYF.

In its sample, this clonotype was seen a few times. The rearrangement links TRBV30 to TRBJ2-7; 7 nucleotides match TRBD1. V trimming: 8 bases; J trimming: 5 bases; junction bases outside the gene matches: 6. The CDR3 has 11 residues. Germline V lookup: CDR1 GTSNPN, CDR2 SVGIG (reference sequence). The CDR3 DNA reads TGTGCCGGGGACAGTGGCGACGAGCAGTACTTC. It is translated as CAGDSGDEQYF. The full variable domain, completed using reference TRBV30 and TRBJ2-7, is SQTIHQWPATLVQPVGSPLSLECTVEGTSNPNLYWYRQAAGRGLQLLFYSVGIGQISSEVPQNLSASRPQDRQFILSSKKLLLSDSGFYLCAGDSGDEQYFGPGTRLTVT.

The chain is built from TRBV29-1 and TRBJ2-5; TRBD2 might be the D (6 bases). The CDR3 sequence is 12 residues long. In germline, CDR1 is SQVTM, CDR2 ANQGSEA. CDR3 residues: CTAGGSTETQYF. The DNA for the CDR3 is TGCACCGCCGGGGGTAGTACGGAGACCCAGTACTTC.

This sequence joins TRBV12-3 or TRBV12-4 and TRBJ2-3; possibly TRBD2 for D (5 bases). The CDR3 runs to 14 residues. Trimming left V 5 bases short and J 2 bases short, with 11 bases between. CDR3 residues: CASSLTRDTDTQYF. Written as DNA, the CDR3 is TGTGCCAGCAGTCTAACTAGGGACACAGATACGCAGTATTTT.

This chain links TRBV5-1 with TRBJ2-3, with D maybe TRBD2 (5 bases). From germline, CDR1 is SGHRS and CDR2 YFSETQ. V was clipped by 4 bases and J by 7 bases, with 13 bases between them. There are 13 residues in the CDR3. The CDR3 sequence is CASSLEAANTQYF. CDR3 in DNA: TGCGCCAGCAGCCTGGAGGCGGCGAATACGCAGTATTTT.

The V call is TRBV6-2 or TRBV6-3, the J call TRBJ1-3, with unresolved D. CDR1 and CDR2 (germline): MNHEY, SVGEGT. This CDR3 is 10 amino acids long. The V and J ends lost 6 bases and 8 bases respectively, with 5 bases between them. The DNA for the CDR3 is TGTGCCAGCAGGGAGGACACCATATATTTT. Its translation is CASREDTIYF.

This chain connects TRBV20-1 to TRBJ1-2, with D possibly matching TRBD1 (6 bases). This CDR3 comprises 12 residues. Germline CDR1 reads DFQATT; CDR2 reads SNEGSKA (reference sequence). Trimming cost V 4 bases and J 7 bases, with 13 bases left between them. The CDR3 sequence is CSANLGAGGYTF. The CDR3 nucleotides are TGCAGTGCTAACTTGGGGGCGGGTGGCTACACCTTC.

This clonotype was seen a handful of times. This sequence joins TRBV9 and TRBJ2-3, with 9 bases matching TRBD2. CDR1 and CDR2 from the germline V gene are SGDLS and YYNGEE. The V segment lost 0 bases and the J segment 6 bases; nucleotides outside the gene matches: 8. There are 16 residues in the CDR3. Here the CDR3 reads CASSVETGLASDTQYF. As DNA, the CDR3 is TGTGCCAGCAGCGTAGAGACGGGACTAGCCTCGGATACGCAGTATTTT.

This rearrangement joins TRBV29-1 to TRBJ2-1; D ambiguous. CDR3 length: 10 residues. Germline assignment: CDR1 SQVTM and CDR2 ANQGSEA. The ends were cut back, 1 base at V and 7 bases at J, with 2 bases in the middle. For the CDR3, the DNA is TGCAGCGTTGAAGTGAATGAGCAGTTCTTC. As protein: CSVEVNEQFF.

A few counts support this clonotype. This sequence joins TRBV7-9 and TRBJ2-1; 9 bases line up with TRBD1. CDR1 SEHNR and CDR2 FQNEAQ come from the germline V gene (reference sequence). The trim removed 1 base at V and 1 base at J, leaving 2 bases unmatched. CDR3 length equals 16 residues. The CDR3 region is CASSLGGTGSYNEQFF. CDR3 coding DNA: TGTGCCAGCAGCTTAGGAGGGACAGGGTCCTACAATGAGCAGTTCTTC.

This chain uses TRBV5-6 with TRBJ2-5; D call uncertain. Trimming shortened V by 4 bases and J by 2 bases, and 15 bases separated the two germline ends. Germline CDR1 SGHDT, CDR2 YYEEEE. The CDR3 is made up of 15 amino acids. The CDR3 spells CASSSYRASQETQYF. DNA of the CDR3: TGTGCCAGCAGCAGCTACAGAGCCTCACAAGAGACCCAGTACTTC.

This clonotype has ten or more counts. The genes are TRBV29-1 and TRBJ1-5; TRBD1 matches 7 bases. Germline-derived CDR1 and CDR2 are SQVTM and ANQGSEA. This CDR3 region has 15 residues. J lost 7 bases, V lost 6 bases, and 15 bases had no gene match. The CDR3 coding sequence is TGCAGCGTCCAATCCCCGGGACAGAAGGAACAGCCCCAGCATTTT. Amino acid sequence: CSVQSPGQKEQPQHF.

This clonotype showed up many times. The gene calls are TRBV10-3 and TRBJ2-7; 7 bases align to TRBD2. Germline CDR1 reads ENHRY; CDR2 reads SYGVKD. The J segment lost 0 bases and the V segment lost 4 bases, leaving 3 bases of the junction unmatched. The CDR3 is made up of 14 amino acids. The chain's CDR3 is CAISGRDYSYEQYF. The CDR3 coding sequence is TGTGCCATCAGTGGCCGGGACTACTCCTACGAGCAGTACTTC.

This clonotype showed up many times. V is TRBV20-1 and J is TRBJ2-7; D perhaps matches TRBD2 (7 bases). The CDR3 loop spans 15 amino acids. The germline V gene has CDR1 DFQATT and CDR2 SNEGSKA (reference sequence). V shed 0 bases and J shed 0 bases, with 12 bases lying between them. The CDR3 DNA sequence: TGCAGTGCTAGAGATCGCGGGGGCCTCTCCTACGAGCAGTACTTC. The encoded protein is CSARDRGGLSYEQYF.

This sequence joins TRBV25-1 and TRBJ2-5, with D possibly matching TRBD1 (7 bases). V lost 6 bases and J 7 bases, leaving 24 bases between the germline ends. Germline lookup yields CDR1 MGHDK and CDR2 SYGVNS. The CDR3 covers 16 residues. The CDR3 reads CASSEAGSGGWSTQYF. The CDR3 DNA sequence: TGTGCCAGCAGCGAGGCGGGGTCAGGGGGGTGGTCGACCCAGTACTTC.

The CDR3 sequence is CASNRVPGRNTGELFF. The CDR3 nucleotides are TGTGCCAGCAACCGTGTCCCAGGTCGGAACACCGGGGAGCTGTTTTTT. V is TRBV18 and J is TRBJ2-2; no clear D. The germline gives CDR1 KGHSH, CDR2 LQKENI. CDR3 size: 16 residues. Trimming took 8 bases from V and 1 from J, leaving 17 bases between them.

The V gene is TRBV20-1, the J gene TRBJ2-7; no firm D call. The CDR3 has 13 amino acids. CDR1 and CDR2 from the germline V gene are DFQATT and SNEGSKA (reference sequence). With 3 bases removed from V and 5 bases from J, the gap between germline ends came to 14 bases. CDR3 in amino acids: CSASLPQNNEQYF. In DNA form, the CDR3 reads TGCAGTGCTAGCCTCCCGCAGAATAACGAGCAGTACTTC.

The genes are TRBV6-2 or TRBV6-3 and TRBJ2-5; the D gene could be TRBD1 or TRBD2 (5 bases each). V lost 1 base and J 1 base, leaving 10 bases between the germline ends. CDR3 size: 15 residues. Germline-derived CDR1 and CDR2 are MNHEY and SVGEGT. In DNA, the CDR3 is TGTGCCAGCAGTTACTTAGGGACGGCCCAAGAGACCCAGTACTTC. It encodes CASSYLGTAQETQYF.

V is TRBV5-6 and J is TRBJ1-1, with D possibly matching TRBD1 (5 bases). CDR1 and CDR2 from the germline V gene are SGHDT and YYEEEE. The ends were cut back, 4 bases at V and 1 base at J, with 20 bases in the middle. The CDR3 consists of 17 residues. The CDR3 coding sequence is TGTGCCAGCAGCGAGGCTTTGACCAAGAGGGGGAACACTGAAGCTTTCTTT. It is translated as CASSEALTKRGNTEAFF.

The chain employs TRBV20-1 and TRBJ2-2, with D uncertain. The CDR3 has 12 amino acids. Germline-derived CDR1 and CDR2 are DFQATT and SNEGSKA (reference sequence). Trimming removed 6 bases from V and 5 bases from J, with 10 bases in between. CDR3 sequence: CSALMWTGELFF. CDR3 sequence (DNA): TGCAGTGCCCTCATGTGGACCGGGGAGCTGTTTTTT.

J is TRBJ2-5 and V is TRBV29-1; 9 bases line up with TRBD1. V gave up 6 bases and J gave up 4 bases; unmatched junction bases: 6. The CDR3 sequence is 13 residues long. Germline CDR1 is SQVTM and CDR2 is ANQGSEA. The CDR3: CSVRTGAGETQYF. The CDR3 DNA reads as TGCAGCGTCCGGACAGGGGCGGGAGAGACCCAGTACTTC.

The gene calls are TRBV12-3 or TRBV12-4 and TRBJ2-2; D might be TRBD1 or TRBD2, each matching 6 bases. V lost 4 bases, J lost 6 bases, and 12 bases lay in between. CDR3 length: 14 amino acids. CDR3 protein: CASSWGAGPGELFF. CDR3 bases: TGTGCCAGCAGTTGGGGGGCAGGACCCGGGGAGCTGTTTTTT.

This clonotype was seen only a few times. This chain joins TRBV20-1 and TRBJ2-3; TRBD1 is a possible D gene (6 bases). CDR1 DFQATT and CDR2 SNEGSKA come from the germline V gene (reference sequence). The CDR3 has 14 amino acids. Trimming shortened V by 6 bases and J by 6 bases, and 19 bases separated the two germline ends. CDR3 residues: CSADLQGGHDTQYF. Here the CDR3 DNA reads TGCAGTGCCGACCTGCAAGGGGGTCATGATACGCAGTATTTT.

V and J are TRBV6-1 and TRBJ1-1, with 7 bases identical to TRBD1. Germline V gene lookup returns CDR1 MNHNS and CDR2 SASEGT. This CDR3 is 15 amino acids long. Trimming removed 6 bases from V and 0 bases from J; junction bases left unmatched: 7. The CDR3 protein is CASSQAGTVNTEAFF. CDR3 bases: TGTGCCAGCAGCCAAGCCGGGACAGTGAACACTGAAGCTTTCTTT.